The 30 T cell receptor beta chains below were found in one sample sequenced in a study of cytomegalovirus exposure and HLA in healthy donors (dated by TCRdb to the late 2010s). Libraries were prepared through the immunoSEQ multiplex PCR assay. For the multiplex PCR, a mixture combining 60 forward primers for TCR Vbeta segments and 13 reverse primers for TCR Jbeta segments was used. TCRdb carries this immuneACCESS record with in-frame sequences only. Its versions omit some clonotypes, under half of them owing to an unresolved V gene in the studies checked, with the rest unexplained. The sample table holds some 140,000 clones, of which approximately 80% were seen once. 5.6% of the sample belongs to the ten largest clones. The source material was PBMCs. Every receptor here comes from a woman in her thirties or forties in good health and CMV-seropositive.

This chain joins TRBV7-9 and TRBJ1-2; the D gene is possibly TRBD1 (5 bases). Germline V CDR1 and CDR2: SEHNR, FQNEAQ (reference sequence). V lost 5 bases and J 5 bases, leaving 21 bases between the germline ends. This CDR3 region has 16 residues. The CDR3 spells CASSQIRGPRVYGYTF. DNA of the CDR3: TGTGCCAGCAGCCAAATAAGGGGTCCTAGGGTTTATGGCTACACCTTC. The full variable domain, in which reference TRBV7-9 and TRBJ1-2 provide the parts outside the CDR3, is DTGVSQNPRHKITKRGQNVTFRCDPISEHNRLYWYRQTLGQGPEFLTYFQNEAQLEKSRLLSDRFSAERPKGSFSTLEIQRTEQGDSAMYLCASSQIRGPRVYGYTFGSGTRLTVV.

The V gene is TRBV10-2, the J gene TRBJ2-7; 15 nucleotides align to TRBD2. CDR3 length: 17 residues. Germline CDR1 reads WSHSY; CDR2 reads SAAADI. The trim removed 1 base at V and 7 bases at J, leaving 8 bases unmatched. The CDR3 loop is CASSEWTSGRALYEQYF. Written as DNA, the CDR3 is TGCGCCAGCAGTGAGTGGACTAGCGGGAGGGCCTTGTATGAGCAGTACTTC.

The chain links TRBV27 to TRBJ2-2; no reliable D call. CDR1 and CDR2 (germline): MNHEY, SMNVEV (reference sequence). The CDR3 contains 13 residues. V lost 5 bases, J lost 3 bases, and 7 bases lay in between. CDR3 sequence (DNA): TGTGCCAGCAGTGGCTCTTACACCGGGGAGCTGTTTTTT. Residues: CASSGSYTGELFF.

This chain uses TRBV15 with TRBJ2-7, with 10 bases fitting TRBD1. This CDR3 is 17 amino acids long. The ends lost 1 base at V and 5 bases at J; junction bases unmatched: 11. Looked up from germline, CDR1 is LNHNV and CDR2 is YYDKDF (reference sequence). DNA for the CDR3: TGTGCCACCAGCAGAGTCCCTCCCCGACAGGGGGCAGACGAGCAGTACTTC. Its translation is CATSRVPPRQGADEQYF.

This clone was detected only a few times. This rearrangement joins TRBV29-1 to TRBJ2-1, with D possibly matching TRBD2 (5 bases). V was cut by 4 bases and J by 0 bases, with 10 bases left in between. This CDR3 has 14 amino acids. Germline V gives CDR1 SQVTM, CDR2 ANQGSEA. CDR3 sequence reads: CSVVEGDSYNEQFF. CDR3 sequence (DNA): TGCAGCGTTGTAGAGGGCGACTCCTACAATGAGCAGTTCTTC.

The J gene is TRBJ2-3, the V gene TRBV4-2; 14 positions agree with TRBD2. The CDR3 covers 17 residues. J gave up 7 bases and V 4 bases, and 10 bases lay outside the gene matches. Per the germline V gene, CDR1 is LGHNA and CDR2 is YNFKEQ. CDR3 protein: CASSPTGRLAGGYTQYF. CDR3 nucleotides: TGTGCCAGCAGCCCTACCGGCCGACTAGCGGGAGGGTATACGCAGTATTTT.

The chain employs TRBV10-3 and TRBJ2-6; TRBD2 agrees at 7 bases. With V trimmed by 3 bases and J by 2 bases, 1 base remained unmatched. The CDR3 runs 15 residues. Germline CDR1 ENHRY, CDR2 SYGVKD. The chain's CDR3 is CAISDGGAGANVLTF. The DNA for the CDR3 is TGTGCCATCAGTGATGGGGGGGCTGGGGCCAACGTCCTGACTTTC.

The rearrangement joins TRBV29-1 to TRBJ1-4; TRBD1 might be the D (5 bases). The CDR3 covers 11 residues. Germline loops: CDR1 SQVTM, CDR2 ANQGSEA. Deletions cut 3 bases from V and 7 bases from J, with 6 bases between. CDR3 residues: CSVEGGEKLFF. The CDR3, as DNA: TGCAGCGTTGAGGGGGGTGAAAAACTGTTTTTT.

This rearrangement joins TRBV5-1 to TRBJ1-1, with D possibly TRBD1 on 6 matching bases. This CDR3 contains 14 residues. Trimming removed 3 bases at V and 1 base at J, with 10 bases between. Germline V lookup: CDR1 SGHRS, CDR2 YFSETQ. CDR3 in amino acids: CASSSGQPNTEAFF. The CDR3 DNA sequence: TGCGCCAGCAGCTCGGGACAACCGAACACTGAAGCTTTCTTT.

The chain has TRBV11-2 and TRBJ1-1; D unresolved. The CDR3 totals 14 residues. The V and J ends lost 0 bases and 3 bases respectively, with 8 bases between them. Germline V gene lookup returns CDR1 SGHAT and CDR2 FQNNGV. CDR3 amino acids: CASSLDYRDTEAFF. The DNA for the CDR3 is TGTGCCAGCAGCTTAGATTACCGGGACACTGAAGCTTTCTTT.

The chain couples TRBV5-5 to TRBJ2-7; 10 nucleotides agree with TRBD2. Germline V lookup: CDR1 SGHKS, CDR2 YYEKEE (reference sequence). The CDR3 is 16 residues long. The trim removed 4 bases at V and 4 bases at J, leaving 11 bases unmatched. The CDR3 here is CASSSLGLAGVYEQYF. The CDR3 coding sequence is TGTGCCAGCAGCAGTTTAGGCCTAGCGGGAGTTTACGAGCAGTACTTC.

The rearrangement uses TRBV5-4 and TRBJ1-1; D is unclear. This CDR3 is 14 amino acids long. Germline V gene sequence: CDR1 SGHNT, CDR2 YYREEE (reference sequence). V was trimmed by 4 bases and J by 1 base, leaving 11 bases between them. Here the CDR3 reads CASSPRQENTEAFF. In nucleotides, the CDR3 is TGTGCCAGCAGCCCTCGGCAGGAGAACACTGAAGCTTTCTTT.

This chain joins TRBV2 and TRBJ2-5, with 12 bases fitting TRBD2. V was clipped by 0 bases and J by 4 bases; unmatched bases: 0. The germline gives CDR1 SNHLY, CDR2 FYNNEI. The CDR3 is made up of 15 amino acids. CDR3 protein: CASSEAGLAGETQYF. CDR3 DNA: TGTGCCAGCAGTGAAGCGGGACTAGCGGGAGAGACCCAGTACTTC.

The chain recombines TRBV7-8 with TRBJ2-1; 12 bases match TRBD2. The germline gives CDR1 SGHVS, CDR2 FQNEAQ. The V and J ends lost 4 bases and 4 bases, in that order; junction bases with no gene match: 8. The CDR3 sequence is 17 residues long. The CDR3 sequence is CASSSIRLAGEYNEQFF. In DNA form, the CDR3 reads TGTGCCAGCAGCTCTATTCGACTAGCGGGGGAATACAATGAGCAGTTCTTC.

This clone was seen just once. V is TRBV18 and J is TRBJ2-3; D remains ambiguous. CDR3 length: 13 amino acids. Trimming shortened V by 3 bases and J by 2 bases, and 6 bases separated the two germline ends. In germline, CDR1 is KGHSH, CDR2 LQKENI. CDR3 nucleotides: TGTGCCAGCTCACCCGGGTCCACAGATACGCAGTATTTT. Residues: CASSPGSTDTQYF. The whole variable domain, remainder taken from reference TRBV18 and TRBJ2-3, is NAGVMQNPRHLVRRRGQEARLRCSPMKGHSHVYWYRQLPEEGLKFMVYLQKENIIDESGMPKERFSAEFPKEGPSILRIQQVVRGDSAAYFCASSPGSTDTQYFGPGTRLTVL.

The chain is built from TRBV27 and TRBJ1-5; possibly TRBD1 for D (5 bases). This CDR3 is 15 amino acids long. Germline V CDR1 and CDR2: MNHEY, SMNVEV (reference sequence). With 6 bases removed from V and 4 bases from J, the gap between germline ends came to 16 bases. The CDR3 coding sequence is TGTGCCAGCAGCTCCGGAGGGGTGGGAAATCAGCCCCAGCATTTT. It codes for CASSSGGVGNQPQHF.

This sequence joins TRBV15 and TRBJ2-5; a weak D match, TRBD2 (5 bases). The V and J ends lost 2 bases and 3 bases respectively, with 10 bases between them. The CDR3 runs to 14 residues. Germline lookup yields CDR1 LNHNV and CDR2 YYDKDF (reference sequence). The DNA of the CDR3 is TGTGCCACCAGCAGATCCCCGAGGGAAGAGACCCAGTACTTC. Amino acid sequence: CATSRSPREETQYF.

V gene TRBV4-1 combines with J gene TRBJ2-2; D is possibly TRBD2 (5 bases). Germline CDR1 and CDR2: MGHRA and YSYEKL. The CDR3 sequence is 16 residues long. Trimming removed 0 bases at V and 2 bases at J, with 10 bases between. In nucleotides, the CDR3 is TGCGCCAGCAGCCAAGATACAGCGGTTAACACCGGGGAGCTGTTTTTT. Amino acids: CASSQDTAVNTGELFF.

The chain joins TRBV5-1 to TRBJ2-7; 8 bases are a match to TRBD2. The CDR3 runs 15 residues. CDR1 and CDR2 (germline): SGHRS, YFSETQ. Trimming at V came to 3 bases and at J to 0 bases, leaving 5 bases not matched to a gene. In DNA form, the CDR3 reads TGCGCCAGCAGCTCCGAGAGCGGGAGCTCCTACGAGCAGTACTTC. Translating it yields CASSSESGSSYEQYF.

The J gene is TRBJ2-3, the V gene TRBV10-2; D not certain. From germline, CDR1 is WSHSY and CDR2 SAAADI. This CDR3 is built from 16 residues. Deletions cut 3 bases from V and 1 base from J, with 14 bases between. The chain's CDR3 is CASSEDFLLGTDTQYF. Written as DNA, the CDR3 is TGCGCCAGCAGTGAAGACTTCCTTTTGGGCACAGATACGCAGTATTTT.

CDR3 region: CSVESVPGAQYF. Here the CDR3 DNA reads TGCAGCGTTGAATCCGTCCCCGGGGCCCAGTACTTC. V usage is TRBV29-1 and J usage is TRBJ2-5; maybe TRBD2 (5 bases). Germline lookup yields CDR1 SQVTM and CDR2 ANQGSEA. Trimming pared 2 bases from V and 9 bases from J, leaving 13 bases between. The CDR3 has 12 amino acids.

This sequence joins TRBV9 and TRBJ2-7; tentative D call: TRBD2 (7 bases). V shed 5 bases and J shed 6 bases, with 15 bases lying between them. The CDR3 sequence is 13 residues long. From germline, CDR1 is SGDLS and CDR2 YYNGEE. Here the CDR3 DNA reads TGTGCCAGCAGTGGGGGCGGGGGCAGCGAGCAGTACTTC. This sequence encodes CASSGGGGSEQYF. The full variable domain, its missing parts supplied by reference TRBV9 and TRBJ2-7, is DSGVTQTPKHLITATGQRVTLRCSPRSGDLSVYWYQQSLDQGLQFLIQYYNGEERAKGNILERFSAQQFPDLHSELNLSSLELGDSALYFCASSGGGGSEQYFGPGTRLTVT.

The V gene is TRBV7-9, the J gene TRBJ1-2; D might be TRBD1 (5 bases). Looked up from germline, CDR1 is SEHNR and CDR2 is FQNEAQ (reference sequence). The CDR3 is made up of 12 amino acids. Trimming stripped 1 base from V and 14 bases from J, with 14 bases between. CDR3 sequence: CASSLEGRGATF. As DNA, the CDR3 is TGTGCCAGCAGCTTAGAAGGGAGGGGTGCAACCTTC.

The chain uses TRBV27 and TRBJ2-1; 9 bases line up with TRBD2. With 6 bases clipped from V and 12 bases from J, the junction kept 15 bases outside the gene matches. Germline V lookup: CDR1 MNHEY, CDR2 SMNVEV (reference sequence). The CDR3 runs 15 residues. CDR3 loop: CASRWDGAGGGVQFF. CDR3 DNA sequence: TGTGCCAGCAGGTGGGATGGAGCGGGAGGCGGGGTGCAGTTCTTC.

The chain joins TRBV5-6 to TRBJ1-5; D not resolved. The CDR3 spans 14 residues. The germline V and J ends were trimmed by 4 bases and 1 base, with 9 bases remaining between them. Germline-derived CDR1 and CDR2 are SGHDT and YYEEEE. The CDR3 spells CASSGTFSNQPQHF. The CDR3 DNA reads as TGTGCCAGCAGCGGCACCTTCAGCAATCAGCCCCAGCATTTT.

This sequence joins TRBV7-9 and TRBJ2-7; 11 bases map to TRBD1. CDR1 and CDR2 (germline): SEHNR, FQNEAQ (reference sequence). This CDR3 has 15 residues. J was trimmed by 4 bases and V by 3 bases; bases with no gene match: 5. The CDR3 is CASSLWTGGRYEQYF. The CDR3 nucleotides are TGTGCCAGCAGCTTGTGGACAGGGGGCAGGTACGAGCAGTACTTC.

V gene TRBV2 combines with J gene TRBJ2-5, with 7 bases fitting TRBD2. The CDR3 has 13 residues. The junction had 8 bases not matched to a gene; V was cut back by 8 bases and J by 5 bases. The V gene's germline CDR1 is SNHLY and CDR2 FYNNEI. The DNA of the CDR3 is TGTGCCAGCCGAGGCGGGAGCTCGGAGACCCAGTACTTC. Encoded protein: CASRGGSSETQYF.

This clone was detected only a few times. CDR3 protein: CASTHGGDYGYTF. The CDR3 DNA follows: TGTGCCAGCACCCATGGGGGCGACTATGGCTACACCTTC. J is TRBJ1-2 and V is TRBV25-1; tentative D call: TRBD1 (6 bases). This CDR3 spans 13 amino acids. Germline-derived CDR1 and CDR2 are MGHDK and SYGVNS. V was trimmed by 7 bases and J by 3 bases, leaving 12 bases between them.

The V call is TRBV15, the J call TRBJ1-1; 10 bases agree with TRBD1. V was pared by 4 bases and J by 3 bases, with 5 bases of the junction left unmatched. Germline CDR1 reads LNHNV; CDR2 reads YYDKDF (reference sequence). The CDR3 consists of 15 residues. In nucleotides, the CDR3 is TGTGCCACCAGCACCACCGGGACAGGGGACACTGAAGCTTTCTTT. This translates into CATSTTGTGDTEAFF.

The chain joins TRBV5-1 to TRBJ2-2; D may be TRBD2 (5 bases). V lost 0 bases to trimming and J lost 4 bases, with 7 bases between them. This CDR3 contains 14 residues. Germline-derived CDR1 and CDR2 are SGHRS and YFSETQ. CDR3 DNA sequence: TGCGCCAGCAGCTTGGCCCGGGGCACCGGGGAGCTGTTTTTT. As protein: CASSLARGTGELFF.